A selection of T cell receptor beta chains follows, all from one sample in a study of OX40 agonist ivuxolimab in advanced cancers. Libraries were prepared by immunoSEQ multiplex PCR; TCRdb keeps only in-frame clonotypes and omits some of them. The sample lists tens of thousands of clones, 75% to 90% seen once, with approximately 10% in the top ten. Sequenced material: CD4+ or CD8+ T cells sorted from blood, taken in a trial of the OX40 agonist ivuxolimab. The receptors here all came from an adult with an advanced solid tumor such as melanoma, head and neck, liver or kidney cancer. The CDR3 runs from the conserved cysteine through the conserved F or W. The order of the fields is D gene, V gene, J gene, clone size, CDR3 DNA, CDR3 protein. A D gene is named only where the DNA matches it firmly. Clone size is not always given. Where it is, it says once, few, many or a class for expanded clones.

>-|TRBV10-3|TRBJ2-2|-
TGTGTCGCGGGGAGAGGCACCGGGGAGCTGTTTTTT
CVAGRGTGELFF
>-|TRBV7-9|TRBJ2-2|-
TGTGCCAGCAGCCTACTACAGGGTTACCCCGGGGAGCTGTTTTTT
CASSLLQGYPGELFF
>TRBD2|TRBV9|TRBJ2-7|-
TGTGCCAGCAGCCCGGGTGTCGGGAGGGTCCCCTACGAGCAGTACTTC
CASSPGVGRVPYEQYF
>-|TRBV19|TRBJ2-7|-
TGTGCCAGTAGTCCCCGAGGGGTTCGCGACGAGCAGTACTTC
CASSPRGVRDEQYF
>-|TRBV7-2|TRBJ1-3|few
TGTGCCAGCAGCTTAGCGCGAGGGAGCTCTGGAAACACCATATATTTT
CASSLARGSSGNTIYF
>-|TRBV7-2|TRBJ2-3|-
TGTGCCAGCAGCTTTAACAGGGCAGATACGCAGTATTTT
CASSFNRADTQYF
>TRBD1|TRBV5-1|TRBJ1-2|-
TGCGCCAGCAGCATAGACACGGACAGGGCCTATGGCTACACCTTC
CASSIDTDRAYGYTF
>-|TRBV28|TRBJ1-5|-
TGTGCCAGCAGCCTACAGGATTTCTCTAATCAGCCCCAGCATTTT
CASSLQDFSNQPQHF
>-|TRBV4-1|TRBJ2-7|-
TGCGCCAGCAGCCAAGCCATTACCCACCTGAGAGGGGAGCAGTACTTC
CASSQAITHLRGEQYF
>TRBD1|TRBV2|TRBJ2-6|once
TGTGCCAGCAATGTCCCTACGACAGGGGGGACTTCTGGGGCCAACGTCCTGACTTTC
CASNVPTTGGTSGANVLTF
>TRBD1|TRBV7-8|TRBJ2-3|-
TGTGCCAGCACCAACAGGGGCGATACGCAGTATTTT
CASTNRGDTQYF
>TRBD2|TRBV7-9|TRBJ2-7|once
TGTGCCAGCAGCCAACGTTGGACTAGCGATATCTACGAGCAGTACTTC
CASSQRWTSDIYEQYF
>-|TRBV5-6|TRBJ1-2|-
TGTGCCAGCAGCTCAGCGGGATCTTACCACTATGGCTACACCTTC
CASSSAGSYHYGYTF
>-|TRBV5-4|TRBJ1-1|-
TGTGCCAGCAGCTTGGTGGGGAGAGGACCGAACACTGAAGCTTTCTTT
CASSLVGRGPNTEAFF
>TRBD1|TRBV9|TRBJ1-2|-
TGTGCCAGCAGCGTAGGGGGGACAGGGCCGTACCTAAACTATGGCTACACCTTC
CASSVGGTGPYLNYGYTF
>-|TRBV2|TRBJ2-6|-
TGTGCCAGCATCCGGGAGCAGGGGTTCTCTGGGGCCAACGTCCTGACTTTC
CASIREQGFSGANVLTF
>-|TRBV19|TRBJ1-3|-
TGTGCCAGTAGTATTATGGGACACTCTGGAAACACCATATATTTT
CASSIMGHSGNTIYF
>TRBD2|TRBV7-8|TRBJ2-7|few
TGTGCCAGCAGCACCGGACTAGCGGGGGGCCCCTACGAGCAGTACTTC
CASSTGLAGGPYEQYF
>-|TRBV5-1|TRBJ2-1|once
TGCGCCAGCAGCGTGACTAGAACAAATGAGCAGTTCTTC
CASSVTRTNEQFF
>-|TRBV2|TRBJ2-4|-
TGTGCCAGCAGTGAAGGGACAGCGGCTTATGTAGCCAAAAACATTCAGTACTTC
CASSEGTAAYVAKNIQYF
>-|TRBV5-6|TRBJ2-7|-
TGTGCCAGCAGCTTGCCTCGTCAGGGTTCCGAGCAGTACTTC
CASSLPRQGSEQYF
>TRBD2|TRBV11-2|TRBJ2-3|-
TGTGCCAGCAGCTCCCTTTTTGGACTAGCGGGAGGCACAGATACGCAGTATTTT
CASSSLFGLAGGTDTQYF
>TRBD1|TRBV5-1|TRBJ2-7|-
TGCGCCAGCAGCGACGGACAGGGGGCGATGTACGAGCAGTACTTC
CASSDGQGAMYEQYF
>-|TRBV5-1|TRBJ1-1|-
TGCGCCAGCAGCATAGGTCCCGGGAAAGCTTTCTTT
CASSIGPGKAFF
>-|TRBV5-1|TRBJ1-1|-
TGCGCCAGCAGCTTGGACCCCGAGCGGACTGAAGCTTTCTTT
CASSLDPERTEAFF
>-|TRBV18|TRBJ2-3|-
TGTGCCAGCTCATGGGCGGACACAGATACGCAGTATTTT
CASSWADTDTQYF